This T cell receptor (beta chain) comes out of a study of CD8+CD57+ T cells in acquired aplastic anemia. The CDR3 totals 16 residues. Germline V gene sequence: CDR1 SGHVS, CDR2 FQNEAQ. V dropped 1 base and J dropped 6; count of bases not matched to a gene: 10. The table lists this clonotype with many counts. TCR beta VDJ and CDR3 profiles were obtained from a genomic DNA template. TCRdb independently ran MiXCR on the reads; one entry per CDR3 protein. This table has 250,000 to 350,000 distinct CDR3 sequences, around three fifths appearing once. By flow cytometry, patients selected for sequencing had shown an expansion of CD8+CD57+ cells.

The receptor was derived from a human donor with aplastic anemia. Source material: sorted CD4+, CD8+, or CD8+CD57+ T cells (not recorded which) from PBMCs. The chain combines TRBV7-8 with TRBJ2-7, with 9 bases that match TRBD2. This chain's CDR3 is CASSLGSSGTFGEQYF. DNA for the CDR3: TGTGCCAGCAGCTTAGGGTCTAGCGGGACTTTTGGCGAGCAGTACTTC.